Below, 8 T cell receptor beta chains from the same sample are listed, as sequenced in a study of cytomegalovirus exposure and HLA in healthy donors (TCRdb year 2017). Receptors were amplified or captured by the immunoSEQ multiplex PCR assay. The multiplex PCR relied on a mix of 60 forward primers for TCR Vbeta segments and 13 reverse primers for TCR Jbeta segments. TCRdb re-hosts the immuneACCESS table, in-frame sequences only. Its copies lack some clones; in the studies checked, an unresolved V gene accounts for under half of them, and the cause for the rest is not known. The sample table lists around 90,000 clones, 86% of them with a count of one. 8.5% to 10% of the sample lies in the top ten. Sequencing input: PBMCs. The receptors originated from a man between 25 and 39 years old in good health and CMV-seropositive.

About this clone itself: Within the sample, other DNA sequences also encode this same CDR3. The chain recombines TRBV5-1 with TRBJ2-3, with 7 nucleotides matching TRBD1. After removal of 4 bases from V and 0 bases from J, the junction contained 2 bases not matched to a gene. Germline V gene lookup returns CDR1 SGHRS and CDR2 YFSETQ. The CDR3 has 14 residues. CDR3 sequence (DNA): TGCGCCAGCAGCCTGGGACAGAGCACAGATACGCAGTATTTT. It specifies CASSLGQSTDTQYF.

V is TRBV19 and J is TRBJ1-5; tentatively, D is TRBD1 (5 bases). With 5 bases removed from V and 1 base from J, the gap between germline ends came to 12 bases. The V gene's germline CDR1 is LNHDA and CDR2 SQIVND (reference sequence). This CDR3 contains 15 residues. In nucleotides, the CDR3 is TGTGCCAGTAGTCAACTCGGGGGAAGCAATCAGCCCCAGCATTTT. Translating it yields CASSQLGGSNQPQHF.

CDR3 nucleotide sequence: TGCGCCAGCAGCCAAAATGACTGGGGGGGGGCGGTCAACAATGAGCAGTTCTTC. Translation gives CASSQNDWGGAVNNEQFF. The gene calls are TRBV4-1 and TRBJ2-1, with a tentative D call TRBD2 (7 bases). V shed 2 bases and J shed 5 bases, with 22 bases lying between them. The CDR3 covers 18 residues. Germline values: CDR1 MGHRA, CDR2 YSYEKL.

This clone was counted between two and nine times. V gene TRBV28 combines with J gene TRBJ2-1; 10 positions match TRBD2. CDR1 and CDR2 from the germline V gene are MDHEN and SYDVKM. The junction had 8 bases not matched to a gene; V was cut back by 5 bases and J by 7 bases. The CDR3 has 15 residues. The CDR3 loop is CASSETSGKGNEQFF. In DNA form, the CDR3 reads TGTGCCAGCAGTGAAACTAGCGGGAAAGGAAATGAGCAGTTCTTC.

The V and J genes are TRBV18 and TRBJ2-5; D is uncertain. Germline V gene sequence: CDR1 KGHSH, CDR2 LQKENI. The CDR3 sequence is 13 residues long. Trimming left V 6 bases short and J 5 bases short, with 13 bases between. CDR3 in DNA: TGTGCCAGCTCCGGCCTACCGGGTGAGACCCAGTACTTC. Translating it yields CASSGLPGETQYF.

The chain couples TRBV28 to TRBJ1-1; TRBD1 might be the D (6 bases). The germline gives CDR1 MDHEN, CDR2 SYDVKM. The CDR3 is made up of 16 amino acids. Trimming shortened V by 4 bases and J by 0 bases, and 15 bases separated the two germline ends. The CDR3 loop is CASSSVGGRLNTEAFF. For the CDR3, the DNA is TGTGCCAGCAGTTCGGTCGGGGGGCGATTGAACACTGAAGCTTTCTTT.

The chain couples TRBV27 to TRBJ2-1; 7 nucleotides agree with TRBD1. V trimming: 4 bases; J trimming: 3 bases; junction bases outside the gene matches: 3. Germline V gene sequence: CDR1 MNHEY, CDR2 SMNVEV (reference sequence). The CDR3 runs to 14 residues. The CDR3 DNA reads TGTGCCAGCAGTTACGCAGGGGGCTACAATGAGCAGTTCTTC. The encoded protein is CASSYAGGYNEQFF.

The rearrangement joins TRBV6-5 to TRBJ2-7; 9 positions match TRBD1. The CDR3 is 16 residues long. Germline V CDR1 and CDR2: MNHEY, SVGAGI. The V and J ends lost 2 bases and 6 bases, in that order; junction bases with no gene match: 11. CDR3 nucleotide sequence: TGTGCCAGCAGTTACCTATCCGGGACAGGGTCTGGCGAGCAGTACTTC. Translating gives CASSYLSGTGSGEQYF.